This is a list of T cell receptor beta chains from one sample in a study of technical replicates of blood from a few donors. Some clones are missing from TCRdb's copy, which holds only in-frame ones; the method was immunoSEQ multiplex PCR. The data hold about 74,000 clones, with 85% to 95% observed a single time. The material sequenced was T cells isolated from PBMCs. The receptors shown here come from a human donor in good health. CDR3s include the opening cysteine and the closing phenylalanine or tryptophan. Each record gives: D gene, V gene, J gene, clone size, CDR3 DNA, CDR3 protein. A D gene is named only where the DNA matches it firmly. Not all rows give a size; the values are once, few, many and, for expanded clones, a class.

-	TRBV9	TRBJ1-3	-	TGTGCCAGCAGCGTCAGTTACTCTGGAAACACCATATATTTT	CASSVSYSGNTIYF
TRBD1	TRBV6-1	TRBJ2-7	-	TGTGCCAGCGACAGGGCCTACGAGCAGTACTTC	CASDRAYEQYF
TRBD1	TRBV5-1	TRBJ2-7	-	TGCGCCAGCAGTAAGTTACGGGACAGGTACTACGAGCAGTACTTC	CASSKLRDRYYEQYF
TRBD2	TRBV5-1	TRBJ2-1	-	TGCGCCAGCGCCCGGGAGGGGTACAATGAGCAGTTCTTC	CASAREGYNEQFF
TRBD2	TRBV6-1	TRBJ2-3	-	TGTGCCAGCAGTGAAGCTAGCGGGGGGCCAGATACGCAGTATTTT	CASSEASGGPDTQYF
TRBD1	TRBV6-5	TRBJ1-1	-	TGTGCCAGCAGTGGACAGGGATACATGAACACTGAAGCTTTCTTT	CASSGQGYMNTEAFF
TRBD1	TRBV7-9	TRBJ1-1	-	TGTGCCAGCAGCTTAACACAGGGGAGGGAAGCTTTCTTT	CASSLTQGREAFF
-	TRBV2	TRBJ1-3	-	TGTGCCAGCAGTGTCGTGAGGGCTAGTCTTGGAAACACCATATATTTT	CASSVVRASLGNTIYF
TRBD1	TRBV7-9	TRBJ1-1	-	TGTGCCAGCAGCGACCGACAGGGGCCGCACACTGAAGCTTTCTTT	CASSDRQGPHTEAFF
TRBD2	TRBV5-1	TRBJ2-7	-	TGCGCCAGCAGCTTAGGGGGACTAGCGGGTGCAAGCTCCTACGAGCAGTACTTC	CASSLGGLAGASSYEQYF
TRBD1	TRBV7-2	TRBJ2-5	once	TGTGCCAGCAGTCGACAGGGTACGGCGGAGACCCAGTACTTC	CASSRQGTAETQYF
-	TRBV18	TRBJ2-1	-	TGTGCCAGCTCACCGCGGGATCAATTCAATGAGCAGTTCTTC	CASSPRDQFNEQFF
TRBD1	TRBV9	TRBJ1-2	-	TGTGCCAGCAGCCCCACAGGGGCAACAGGCTACACCTTC	CASSPTGATGYTF
TRBD1	TRBV27	TRBJ2-1	-	TGTGCCAGCAGTTTAAGGCCGGGACAGGGAAACAATGAGCAGTTCTTC	CASSLRPGQGNNEQFF
TRBD1	TRBV5-6	TRBJ1-4	-	TGTGCCAGCAGCTCCAGACAGGGGGCAGCAACTAATGAAAAACTGTTTTTT	CASSSRQGAATNEKLFF
TRBD1	TRBV4-1	TRBJ2-1	-	TGCGCCAGCAGCCCGGGCGTCATACGACAGGGGGGGTGGGCTGAGCAGTTCTTC	CASSPGVIRQGGWAEQFF
TRBD2	TRBV4-2	TRBJ2-7	-	TGTGCCAGCAGCCAAGAGGAGACTAGCGCAGGGGAGCAGTACTTC	CASSQEETSAGEQYF
-	TRBV20-1	TRBJ1-2	-	TGCAGTGCTATACGGGATGGCTACACCTTC	CSAIRDGYTF
-	TRBV14	TRBJ2-7	few	TGTGCCAGCAGCCAAGTGGGGGGACGGCACGAGCAGTACTTC	CASSQVGGRHEQYF
-	TRBV25-1	TRBJ2-1	-	TGTGCCGGGGGGAGGTCCTACAATGAGCAGTTCTTC	CAGGRSYNEQFF
-	TRBV4-1	TRBJ2-1	-	TGCGCCAGCAGCCAAAGATCAGGGAATGAGCAGTTCTTC	CASSQRSGNEQFF
-	TRBV30	TRBJ1-1	-	TGTGCCTGGAGTCAAGTGGGGGGGGGCACTGAAGCTTTCTTT	CAWSQVGGGTEAFF
TRBD1	TRBV7-9	TRBJ1-2	-	TGTGCCAGCAGCTTTCGGCAGGGGGTTTATGGCTACACCTTC	CASSFRQGVYGYTF
-	TRBV21-1	TRBJ1-4	-	TGTGCCAGCAGCCAAAAAGAAGGGGAAAGGGAAAAACTGTTTTTT	CASSQKEGEREKLFF
TRBD1	TRBV10-2	TRBJ1-4	-	TGCGCCAGCAGTGAAAGTGGGACAGGGCATAATGAAAAACTGTTTTTT	CASSESGTGHNEKLFF
-	TRBV5-1	TRBJ2-7	-	TGCGCCAGCAGCATGGGAAGACAATCCTACGAGCAGTACTTC	CASSMGRQSYEQYF
TRBD1	TRBV19	TRBJ2-7	-	TGTGCCAGTAGTAACGCCGGGACAGGGATCTACGAGCAGTACTTC	CASSNAGTGIYEQYF
TRBD2	TRBV5-1	TRBJ2-1	-	TGCGCCAGCAGCTCCAGACAGCGGGAGGGCCGCTACAATGAGCAGTTCTTC	CASSSRQREGRYNEQFF
-	TRBV5-6	TRBJ1-2	-	TGTGCCAGCAGCCCCCGACAGGTGTTCTATGGCTACACCTTC	CASSPRQVFYGYTF
TRBD2	TRBV28	TRBJ2-1	-	TGTGCCAGCAGTTTCCTAGCGGACTACAATGAGCAGTTCTTC	CASSFLADYNEQFF
-	TRBV28	TRBJ1-5	-	TGTGCCAGCAGGGGTGGGGGGGCGCAGGGTGAGCCCCAGCATTTT	CASRGGGAQGEPQHF
TRBD1	TRBV28	TRBJ2-1	-	TGTGCCAGCAGTACTACCGGGACAGGATACTACAATGAGCAGTTCTTC	CASSTTGTGYYNEQFF
-	TRBV29-1	TRBJ2-2	-	TGCAGCGTTGTAAGGGGTCCCGCGAACACCGGGGAGCTGTTTTTT	CSVVRGPANTGELFF
-	TRBV4-1	TRBJ2-1	-	TGCGCCAGCAGCCAGAGCGACAGGACCTACAATGAGCAGTTCTTC	CASSQSDRTYNEQFF
-	TRBV5-1	TRBJ2-2	-	TGCGCCAGCAGCTTGAGCGGGCCCGGGGAGCTGTTTTTT	CASSLSGPGELFF
TRBD1	TRBV5-1	TRBJ1-3	once	TGCGCCAGCAGCTTGGAGACAGGGTCTGGAAACACCATATATTTT	CASSLETGSGNTIYF
TRBD1	TRBV19	TRBJ1-5	-	TGTGCCAGTAGTACTGGGACAGGGGGCGGACAGCCCCAGCATTTT	CASSTGTGGGQPQHF
TRBD1	TRBV19	TRBJ1-4	-	TGTGCCAGTAGTGATTTCCACGTGACAGGGGATAATGAAAAACTGTTTTTT	CASSDFHVTGDNEKLFF
-	TRBV11-1	TRBJ2-7	-	TGTGCCAGCAGCTTAGCGCCACAGGGCTACGAGCAGTACTTC	CASSLAPQGYEQYF